This TCR beta chain was sequenced for a study of cytomegalovirus exposure and HLA in healthy donors. Despite likely unrecorded immune exposures, the donors were nominally healthy at the time of sampling. Vbeta (60) and Jbeta (13) primers were used in the PCR. Produced via immunoSEQ multiplex PCR; TCRdb's table is partial and in-frame only. The sample contains under 150,000 clones, 67% of which appear only once. Germline V gives CDR1 MNHEY, CDR2 SMNVEV (reference sequence). The CDR3 is 15 amino acids. Losses at the gene ends were 6 bases for V and 9 bases for J; bases not matched to a gene: 13. This sequence joins TRBV27 and TRBJ2-2, with 7 bases aligning to TRBD1. Sample: PBMCs. The TCR was taken from a man between 18 and 29 years old in good health and CMV-seropositive. The chain's CDR3 is CASSTDRKFRWELFF. The CDR3, as DNA: TGTGCCAGCAGCACGGACAGGAAATTTCGCTGGGAGCTGTTTTTT.